These T cell receptor beta chains were read from a single sample in a study of identifying expanded T cells in peripheral blood. Assay: immunoSEQ multiplex PCR; the TCRdb copy retains only in-frame clones and omits some. The data show approximately 100,000 clones, with 85% to 90% seen just once and 15% to 20% held by the top ten. Material for sequencing was blood. These receptors were obtained from a person aged 18 to 69 in good health. Each CDR3 is given with its conserved first and last residue. Fields, in order: J gene, D gene, clone size, V gene, CDR3 protein, CDR3 DNA. A D gene is named only where the DNA matches it firmly. Where a row states a size, it is once, few, many or the class of an expanded clone; other rows omit it.

j_call: TRBJ1-4
d_call: .
clone_size: .
v_call: TRBV4-1
cdr3_aa: CASSQEFGIANEKLFF
cdr3_nt: TGCGCCAGCAGCCAAGAATTTGGGATAGCGAATGAAAAACTGTTTTTT

j_call: TRBJ2-5
d_call: .
clone_size: .
v_call: TRBV5-1
cdr3_aa: CASSRTLAETQYF
cdr3_nt: TGCGCCAGCAGCCGGACCCTTGCCGAGACCCAGTACTTC

j_call: TRBJ1-6
d_call: TRBD1
clone_size: .
v_call: TRBV9
cdr3_aa: CASSGHRGTRDNSPLHF
cdr3_nt: TGTGCCAGCAGCGGCCACAGGGGTACGCGCGATAATTCACCCCTCCACTTT

j_call: TRBJ2-5
d_call: .
clone_size: .
v_call: TRBV11-3
cdr3_aa: CASSSTGSETQYF
cdr3_nt: TGTGCCAGCAGCTCAACGGGCTCAGAGACCCAGTACTTC

j_call: TRBJ2-5
d_call: .
clone_size: .
v_call: TRBV29-1
cdr3_aa: CSVEVVSQYF
cdr3_nt: TGCAGCGTTGAGGTCGTGTCACAGTACTTC

j_call: TRBJ2-1
d_call: TRBD2
clone_size: .
v_call: TRBV19
cdr3_aa: CASSWGGLGFYNEQFF
cdr3_nt: TGTGCCAGTAGTTGGGGGGGGTTGGGATTTTACAATGAGCAGTTCTTC

j_call: TRBJ2-7
d_call: .
clone_size: .
v_call: TRBV6-5
cdr3_aa: CASSYSRLSYYEQYF
cdr3_nt: TGTGCCAGCAGTTACTCGAGGCTCTCGTACTACGAGCAGTACTTC

j_call: TRBJ1-2
d_call: TRBD1
clone_size: .
v_call: TRBV6-5
cdr3_aa: CASSYVWTGGEGYTF
cdr3_nt: TGTGCCAGCAGTTACGTGTGGACAGGGGGAGAAGGCTACACCTTC

j_call: TRBJ2-7
d_call: TRBD1
clone_size: .
v_call: TRBV10-3
cdr3_aa: CAINSQGKNNEQYF
cdr3_nt: TGTGCCATCAACTCACAGGGGAAGAATAACGAGCAGTACTTC

j_call: TRBJ2-3
d_call: .
clone_size: .
v_call: TRBV9
cdr3_aa: CASSVVAAYTDTQYF
cdr3_nt: TGTGCCAGCAGCGTAGTAGCGGCCTACACAGATACGCAGTATTTT

j_call: TRBJ1-2
d_call: TRBD1
clone_size: .
v_call: TRBV5-4
cdr3_aa: CASSRPDRVYGYTF
cdr3_nt: TGTGCCAGCAGCCGACCCGACAGGGTATATGGCTACACCTTC

j_call: TRBJ1-5
d_call: .
clone_size: .
v_call: TRBV7-2
cdr3_aa: CASSLDRGPQPQHF
cdr3_nt: TGTGCCAGCAGCTTAGATCGGGGTCCTCAGCCCCAGCATTTT

j_call: TRBJ1-2
d_call: .
clone_size: .
v_call: TRBV4-2
cdr3_aa: CASSQGAANYYGYTF
cdr3_nt: TGTGCCAGCAGCCAAGGGGCAGCAAACTACTATGGCTACACCTTC

j_call: TRBJ2-5
d_call: .
clone_size: many
v_call: TRBV6-5
cdr3_aa: CASSYLETQYF
cdr3_nt: TGTGCCAGCAGTTACCTTGAGACCCAGTACTTC

j_call: TRBJ1-2
d_call: .
clone_size: .
v_call: TRBV5-6
cdr3_aa: CASSYPGHRNYGYTF
cdr3_nt: TGTGCCAGCAGCTATCCGGGACACAGGAACTATGGCTACACCTTC

j_call: TRBJ1-6
d_call: TRBD1
clone_size: .
v_call: TRBV10-1
cdr3_aa: CASSERLGTDNSPLHF
cdr3_nt: TGCGCCAGCAGTGAGCGGCTGGGGACAGATAATTCACCCCTCCACTTT

j_call: TRBJ1-2
d_call: .
clone_size: .
v_call: TRBV29-1
cdr3_aa: CSVEVKTGREDYGYTF
cdr3_nt: TGCAGCGTTGAAGTCAAAACAGGGCGGGAGGACTATGGCTACACCTTC

j_call: TRBJ2-6
d_call: .
clone_size: .
v_call: TRBV5-1
cdr3_aa: CASSPESRPLGSSGANVLTF
cdr3_nt: TGCGCCAGCAGCCCAGAATCCAGACCCTTGGGCAGCTCTGGGGCCAACGTCCTGACTTTC

j_call: TRBJ2-1
d_call: TRBD1
clone_size: .
v_call: TRBV4-1
cdr3_aa: CASSQGRDRVYNEQFF
cdr3_nt: TGCGCCAGCAGCCAAGGCCGGGACAGGGTCTACAATGAGCAGTTCTTC

j_call: TRBJ2-5
d_call: TRBD1
clone_size: .
v_call: TRBV27
cdr3_aa: CASSFRDRGETQYF
cdr3_nt: TGTGCCAGCAGTTTCCGGGACAGGGGGGAGACCCAGTACTTC

j_call: TRBJ1-2
d_call: .
clone_size: .
v_call: TRBV6-5
cdr3_aa: CASSYPDGYGYTF
cdr3_nt: TGTGCCAGCAGTTACCCGGACGGCTATGGCTACACCTTC

j_call: TRBJ2-3
d_call: .
clone_size: few
v_call: TRBV5-1
cdr3_aa: CASSLGQPTADTQYF
cdr3_nt: TGCGCCAGCAGCTTAGGGCAACCGACAGCGGATACGCAGTATTTT

j_call: TRBJ2-5
d_call: .
clone_size: .
v_call: TRBV7-9
cdr3_aa: CASSSAGAPETQYF
cdr3_nt: TGTGCCAGCAGCTCCGCAGGGGCCCCAGAGACCCAGTACTTC

j_call: TRBJ2-2
d_call: TRBD1
clone_size: .
v_call: TRBV5-4
cdr3_aa: CASSRGQGDAGELFF
cdr3_nt: TGTGCCAGCAGCAGGGGACAGGGGGACGCCGGGGAGCTGTTTTTT

j_call: TRBJ1-2
d_call: .
clone_size: few
v_call: TRBV28
cdr3_aa: CASSLRTPRGYTF
cdr3_nt: TGTGCCAGCAGTTTAAGGACCCCTCGGGGCTACACCTTC

j_call: TRBJ2-7
d_call: TRBD1
clone_size: .
v_call: TRBV19
cdr3_aa: CASSIVTLDRGIPYEQYF
cdr3_nt: TGTGCCAGTAGCATAGTCACCTTAGACAGGGGCATTCCCTACGAGCAGTACTTC

j_call: TRBJ1-2
d_call: TRBD1
clone_size: .
v_call: TRBV2
cdr3_aa: CASRRDREDGYTF
cdr3_nt: TGTGCCAGCAGGAGAGACAGGGAGGATGGCTACACCTTC

j_call: TRBJ1-2
d_call: .
clone_size: .
v_call: TRBV7-9
cdr3_aa: CASSLNSYGYTF
cdr3_nt: TGTGCCAGCAGCTTAAACAGCTATGGCTACACCTTC

j_call: TRBJ2-5
d_call: TRBD2
clone_size: .
v_call: TRBV5-4
cdr3_aa: CASRTSGGLETQYF
cdr3_nt: TGTGCCAGCAGGACTAGCGGGGGTTTAGAGACCCAGTACTTC